The 30 T cell receptor beta chains below come from one sample, sequenced in a study of blood T cell repertoires in COVID-19. TCRdb's copy holds only in-frame clones and misses some; the assay was immunoSEQ multiplex PCR. The repertoire holds 190,000 or so clones, approximately 87% seen once, with around 1% in the top ten. Input material: peripheral blood. The receptors were sampled from a woman aged 18-29 years who had recovered from COVID-19.

V gene TRBV9 combines with J gene TRBJ2-3, with 8 bases fitting TRBD1. Trimming removed 3 bases from V and 6 bases from J; junction bases left unmatched: 15. This CDR3 comprises 17 residues. CDR1 and CDR2 (germline): SGDLS, YYNGEE. CDR3 coding DNA: TGTGCCAGCAGCGCGAACGCCAGGACAGGGCAAACCGATACGCAGTATTTT. It is translated as CASSANARTGQTDTQYF.

The rearrangement uses TRBV29-1 and TRBJ1-1; 10 positions agree with TRBD1. This CDR3 contains 14 residues. Unmatched junction bases numbered 9, after V lost 6 bases and J lost 5 bases. CDR1 and CDR2 from the germline V gene are SQVTM and ANQGSEA. The CDR3 reads CSVARQGARTEAFF. The CDR3 nucleotides are TGCAGCGTGGCAAGACAGGGGGCGAGGACTGAAGCTTTCTTT.

This clone was counted a single time. The chain links TRBV7-2 to TRBJ2-2; D remains unclear. Trimming removed 0 bases from V and 6 bases from J, with 8 bases in between. This CDR3 has 14 residues. Germline assignment: CDR1 SGHTA and CDR2 FQGNSA. CDR3: CASSLASSPGELFF. In DNA, the CDR3 is TGTGCCAGCAGCTTAGCTTCTAGTCCCGGGGAGCTGTTTTTT.

This clone was picked up one time. The rearrangement joins TRBV18 to TRBJ2-2; the match to TRBD2 covers 7 bases. Germline trimming cut 1 base from V and 1 base from J; bases unmatched to any gene: 3. Per the germline V gene, CDR1 is KGHSH and CDR2 is LQKENI. The CDR3 extends over 16 amino acids. The CDR3 region has the DNA TGTGCCAGCTCACCACGGAGCGGGGAGAACACCGGGGAGCTGTTTTTT. Amino acids: CASSPRSGENTGELFF.

The V call is TRBV5-1, the J call TRBJ1-6, with TRBD1 identical over 7 bases. V lost 1 base, J lost 3 bases, and 7 bases stayed unmatched. The V gene's germline CDR1 is SGHRS and CDR2 YFSETQ. The CDR3 spans 17 residues. In DNA form, the CDR3 reads TGCGCCAGCAGCTTGAGGGACAGCCGAAGCTATAATTCACCCCTCCACTTT. Translated: CASSLRDSRSYNSPLHF.

The V and J genes are TRBV19 and TRBJ2-3; 10 positions agree with TRBD2. This CDR3 contains 18 residues. Germline V gene data show CDR1 as LNHDA and CDR2 as SQIVND (reference sequence). V lost 1 base, J lost 4 bases, and 11 bases stayed unmatched. CDR3 sequence (DNA): TGTGCCAGTAGTATAGTAGGCACGGCTAGCGGGAGCCCAGATACGCAGTATTTT. Its translation is CASSIVGTASGSPDTQYF.

This rearrangement joins TRBV3-1 (or the pseudogene TRBV3-2) to TRBJ2-4, with TRBD2 as a possible D gene (6 bases). CDR1 and CDR2 from the germline V gene are LGHDT and YNNKEL (reference sequence). The V end lost 3 bases, the J end lost 8 bases, and 14 bases lay between the germline ends. The CDR3 totals 14 residues. In DNA form, the CDR3 reads TGTGCCAGCAGCCATGGAGCGGGCGGGGACATTCAGTACTTC. This gives the protein CASSHGAGGDIQYF.

The V gene is TRBV9, the J gene TRBJ2-1, with 12 bases identical to TRBD2. The CDR3 totals 18 residues. J was trimmed by 4 bases and V by 2 bases; bases with no gene match: 10. Germline CDR1 and CDR2: SGDLS and YYNGEE. CDR3 in amino acids: CASSVQLAGGQSYNEQFF. CDR3 nucleotide sequence: TGTGCCAGCAGCGTCCAACTAGCGGGGGGCCAATCTTACAATGAGCAGTTCTTC.

The rearrangement links TRBV4-1 to TRBJ1-5; D unresolved. With 0 bases removed from V and 7 bases from J, the gap between germline ends came to 10 bases. Germline assignment: CDR1 MGHRA and CDR2 YSYEKL. This CDR3 is 14 amino acids long. The CDR3 DNA follows: TGCGCCAGCAGCCAAGACGGCGGGCGCCAGCCCCAGCATTTT. This gives the protein CASSQDGGRQPQHF.

The V and J genes are TRBV7-8 and TRBJ2-4; TRBD2 agrees at 9 bases. This CDR3 has 16 amino acids. Germline V lookup: CDR1 SGHVS, CDR2 FQNEAQ. Trimming at V came to 5 bases and at J to 6 bases, leaving 11 bases not matched to a gene. The CDR3 nucleotides are TGTGCCAGCAGCACCCTGGCGGGGGGGCCGAGAAACATTCAGTACTTC. Its translation: CASSTLAGGPRNIQYF. Together with reference TRBV7-8 and TRBJ2-4, the CDR3 gives the full variable domain: GAGVSQSPRYKVAKRGQDVALRCDPISGHVSLFWYQQALGQGPEFLTYFQNEAQLDKSGLPSDRFFAERPEGSVSTLKIQRTQQEDSAVYLCASSTLAGGPRNIQYFGAGTRLSVL.

V is TRBV4-3 and J is TRBJ2-2; 12 nucleotides line up with TRBD2. Looked up from germline, CDR1 is LGHNA and CDR2 is YSLEER. V lost 0 bases to trimming and J lost 4 bases; unmatched junction nucleotides: 18. The CDR3 runs 22 residues. The CDR3 nucleotides are TGCGCCAGCAGCCAAGATCTAGGGGGCGGGCTAGCGGGAGGGGCGGGCACCGGGGAGCTGTTTTTT. It specifies CASSQDLGGGLAGGAGTGELFF.

V usage is TRBV7-9 and J usage is TRBJ2-1, with 7 positions matching TRBD1. CDR1 is SEHNR and CDR2 is FQNEAQ in the germline V gene (reference sequence). V gave up 4 bases and J gave up 8 bases; unmatched junction bases: 8. This CDR3 has 14 amino acids. The CDR3 loop is CASSSPRQGYEQFF. CDR3 sequence (DNA): TGTGCCAGCAGCTCGCCGAGACAGGGATATGAGCAGTTCTTC.

The V call is TRBV9, the J call TRBJ2-7; 8 bases are a match to TRBD2. The CDR3 spans 15 residues. Trimming removed 4 bases from V and 6 bases from J; junction bases left unmatched: 12. Looked up from germline, CDR1 is SGDLS and CDR2 is YYNGEE. The CDR3 protein is CASSPRLAGGGEQYF. Here the CDR3 DNA reads TGTGCCAGCAGCCCAAGGCTCGCGGGGGGAGGCGAGCAGTACTTC.

This chain connects TRBV5-1 to TRBJ2-3, with D unclear. CDR1 is SGHRS, CDR2 YFSETQ, per germline. This CDR3 comprises 12 residues. V lost 1 base, J lost 2 bases, and 2 bases lay in between. The CDR3 region is CASSLYTDTQYF. The CDR3 nucleotides read TGCGCCAGCAGCTTGTACACAGATACGCAGTATTTT. The whole variable domain, filled in from reference TRBV5-1 and TRBJ2-3, reads KAGVTQTPRYLIKTRGQQVTLSCSPISGHRSVSWYQQTPGQGLQFLFEYFSETQRNKGNFPGRFSGRQFSNSRSEMNVSTLELGDSALYLCASSLYTDTQYFGPGTRLTVL.

The rearrangement joins TRBV7-2 to TRBJ1-2, with TRBD1 matching over 11 bases. Germline V gene sequence: CDR1 SGHTA, CDR2 FQGNSA. V trimming: 1 base; J trimming: 5 bases; junction bases outside the gene matches: 3. The CDR3 is 15 amino acids. CDR3: CASSLGTGGGYGYTF. In nucleotides, the CDR3 is TGTGCCAGCAGCTTAGGGACAGGGGGCGGTTATGGCTACACCTTC.

The chain joins TRBV3-1 (or the pseudogene TRBV3-2) to TRBJ2-5; 14 positions agree with TRBD2. In germline, CDR1 is LGHDT, CDR2 YNNKEL (reference sequence). The CDR3 contains 17 residues. Losses at the gene ends were 3 bases for V and 0 bases for J; bases not matched to a gene: 3. Here the CDR3 DNA reads TGTGCCAGCAGCCACCGACTAGCGGGGGGGTACCAAGAGACCCAGTACTTC. It codes for CASSHRLAGGYQETQYF.

The chain recombines TRBV5-1 with TRBJ2-3, with 9 bases fitting TRBD1. The CDR3 contains 16 residues. Germline V gives CDR1 SGHRS, CDR2 YFSETQ. J gave up 4 bases and V 2 bases, and 8 bases lay outside the gene matches. In DNA, the CDR3 is TGCGCCAGCAGCTTTACAGGGGGCCAAGCGGCAGATACGCAGTATTTT. Translation: CASSFTGGQAADTQYF. The entire variable domain, with the rest obtained from reference TRBV5-1 and TRBJ2-3, is as follows: KAGVTQTPRYLIKTRGQQVTLSCSPISGHRSVSWYQQTPGQGLQFLFEYFSETQRNKGNFPGRFSGRQFSNSRSEMNVSTLELGDSALYLCASSFTGGQAADTQYFGPGTRLTVL.

This clone was counted once. CDR3 residues: CASSKAETCNEQFF. Here the CDR3 DNA reads TGTGCCAGCAGCAAAGCTGAGACTTGCAATGAGCAGTTCTTC. The rearrangement uses TRBV21-1 and TRBJ2-1; TRBD2 is the table's D call, not checked against the DNA. TRBV21-1 is tagged as a pseudogene. The CDR3 is 14 residues long.

The J gene is TRBJ2-7, the V gene TRBV7-2; TRBD1 agrees at 10 bases. CDR3 length: 13 amino acids. The ends lost 6 bases at V and 5 bases at J; junction bases unmatched: 4. Germline values: CDR1 SGHTA, CDR2 FQGNSA. The CDR3 is CASRRDRGNEQYF. The DNA for the CDR3 is TGTGCCAGCAGGAGGGACAGGGGTAACGAGCAGTACTTC.

The chain couples TRBV6-2 or TRBV6-3 to TRBJ2-7; 10 nucleotides match TRBD2. The V and J ends lost 7 bases and 3 bases, in that order; junction bases with no gene match: 3. This CDR3 has 13 residues. The germline CDR1 and CDR2 sequences are MNHEY and SVGEGT. The chain's CDR3 is CASTPSGSYEQYV. The CDR3 DNA reads as TGTGCCAGCACCCCTAGCGGGAGCTACGAGCAGTACGTC.

A note on this clone: A junction end diverges from the germline sequence, so it may reflect a read error. The rearrangement joins TRBV7-2 to TRBJ2-3, with D possibly matching TRBD2 (5 bases). There are 13 residues in the CDR3. Per germline, CDR1 SGHTA and CDR2 FQGNSA. CDR3 protein: CASSLSSRDTQYF. CDR3 coding DNA: TGTGCCAGCAGCTTATCTAGCAGAGATACGCAGTATTTT.

This clone appeared a few times. The chain uses TRBV7-8 and TRBJ2-5; D gene uncertain. The CDR3 has 12 residues. Trimming stripped 3 bases from V and 2 bases from J, with 4 bases between. Germline CDR1 SGHVS, CDR2 FQNEAQ. CDR3 in amino acids: CASSFPQETQYF. Written as DNA, the CDR3 is TGTGCCAGCAGCTTCCCTCAAGAGACCCAGTACTTC.

V gene TRBV10-3 combines with J gene TRBJ1-5; the match to TRBD1 covers 8 bases. V was clipped by 3 bases and J by 6 bases; unmatched bases: 7. Per the germline V gene, CDR1 is ENHRY and CDR2 is SYGVKD. This CDR3 has 15 amino acids. CDR3 sequence reads: CAISDVGQEGQPQHF. Written as DNA, the CDR3 is TGTGCCATCAGTGATGTGGGACAGGAGGGTCAGCCCCAGCATTTT.

The table lists this clone with a count of one. This chain links TRBV6-2 or TRBV6-3 with TRBJ2-3, with D unclear. With 2 bases removed from V and 5 bases from J, the gap between germline ends came to 8 bases. CDR1 MNHEY and CDR2 SVGEGT come from the germline V gene. There are 13 residues in the CDR3. The chain's CDR3 is CASSYGVGDTQYF. Here the CDR3 DNA reads TGTGCCAGCAGTTACGGAGTTGGAGATACGCAGTATTTT.

Note on this clone: This sample also contains other DNA sequences that code for the same CDR3. The genes are TRBV3-1 (or the pseudogene TRBV3-2) and TRBJ2-3; TRBD2 matches at 11 bases. Germline assignment: CDR1 LGHDT and CDR2 YNNKEL (reference sequence). The length of the CDR3 is 17 residues. Trimming at V came to 0 bases and at J to 6 bases, leaving 8 bases not matched to a gene. The DNA of the CDR3 is TGTGCCAGCAGCCAAGATGTTAGCGGGGGGGCTAAGGATACGCAGTATTTT. Translating it yields CASSQDVSGGAKDTQYF.

CDR3 DNA sequence: TGCGCCAGCAGCCAAGATGCACGGACAGGGTCCTCTGGGGCCAACGTCCTGACTTTC. Translating it yields CASSQDARTGSSGANVLTF. The chain recombines TRBV4-3 with TRBJ2-6; 8 positions agree with TRBD1. Germline V CDR1 and CDR2: LGHNA, YSLEER. This CDR3 region has 19 residues. V lost 0 bases to trimming and J lost 0 bases; unmatched junction nucleotides: 7.

The chain employs TRBV24-1 and TRBJ2-1; D not resolved. Between the trimmed V and J ends, which lost 3 bases and 0 bases, there was a span of 11 bases. This CDR3 is 16 amino acids long. CDR1 and CDR2 (germline): KGHDR, SFDVKD. CDR3 nucleotides: TGTGCCACCAGTGATCGAAAGTATAGCTCCTACAATGAGCAGTTCTTC. This encodes CATSDRKYSSYNEQFF.

J is TRBJ1-6 and V is TRBV30; the match to TRBD1 covers 8 bases. The germline V gene has CDR1 GTSNPN and CDR2 SVGIG (reference sequence). This CDR3 region has 17 residues. V shed 0 bases, J shed 1 base, and the junction held 5 bases outside the gene matches. CDR3 region: CAWSVLGQGSYNSPLHF. CDR3 DNA: TGTGCCTGGAGTGTACTAGGACAGGGTTCCTATAATTCACCCCTCCACTTT.

This clone was counted only a few times. The chain employs TRBV6-1 and TRBJ2-7; 12 positions match TRBD2. The CDR3 covers 15 residues. Germline V CDR1 and CDR2: MNHNS, SASEGT. The J segment lost 3 bases and the V segment lost 2 bases, leaving 2 bases of the junction unmatched. The CDR3 here is CASSEQTSGSYEQYV. CDR3 DNA sequence: TGTGCCAGCAGTGAACAGACTAGCGGGAGCTACGAGCAGTACGTC.

This chain joins TRBV10-3 and TRBJ2-1; 7 positions match TRBD2. Trimming at V came to 11 bases and at J to 2 bases, leaving 6 bases not matched to a gene. There are 13 residues in the CDR3. In germline, CDR1 is ENHRY, CDR2 SYGVKD. CDR3 DNA sequence: TGTGCCGCCCGGGAGGAGGCCTACAATGAGCAGTTCTTC. Amino acid sequence: CAAREEAYNEQFF.